Below are 22 T cell receptor beta chains sequenced from a single sample in a study of blood T cell repertoires in COVID-19. The table came from immunoSEQ multiplex PCR; TCRdb's copy has only in-frame clones and leaves some out. This table holds fewer than 50,000 clones, over 75% found once. Sequenced material: peripheral blood. The receptors were gathered from a man between 35 and 55 years old with active or convalescent COVID-19.

The chain has TRBV28 and TRBJ1-5, with TRBD1 identical over 9 bases. The CDR3 extends over 15 amino acids. With 6 bases clipped from V and 4 bases from J, the junction kept 7 bases outside the gene matches. Germline values: CDR1 MDHEN, CDR2 SYDVKM. CDR3 nucleotide sequence: TGTGCCAGCAGGGAGGGGACAGGGAGAAATCAGCCCCAGCATTTT. It yields the protein CASREGTGRNQPQHF.

The V call is TRBV14, the J call TRBJ2-5; D is unclear. V was clipped by 4 bases and J by 5 bases, with 8 bases between them. The CDR3 totals 12 residues. In germline, CDR1 is SGHDN, CDR2 FVKESK. This CDR3 reads CASSRREETQYF. In DNA, the CDR3 is TGTGCCAGCAGCCGAAGAGAGGAGACCCAGTACTTC.

This clone was recorded only once. The V call is TRBV19, the J call TRBJ1-2; 10 bases are shared with TRBD1. J gave up 4 bases and V 3 bases, and 5 bases lay outside the gene matches. This CDR3 comprises 15 residues. CDR1 is LNHDA, CDR2 SQIVND, per germline (reference sequence). The CDR3 sequence: CASSILDRGSYGYTF. The CDR3 region has the DNA TGTGCCAGTAGTATCCTGGACAGGGGGAGCTATGGCTACACCTTC.

This chain joins TRBV24-1 and TRBJ2-1, with D possibly being TRBD2 (5 bases). Germline loops: CDR1 KGHDR, CDR2 SFDVKD. Between the trimmed V and J ends, which lost 2 bases and 8 bases, there was a span of 21 bases. The CDR3 has 17 residues. The CDR3 coding sequence is TGTGCCACCAGTGATTCGGCGGGCGAAACAAACGTGGATGAGCAGTTCTTC. It encodes CATSDSAGETNVDEQFF.

V usage is TRBV10-3 and J usage is TRBJ1-1, with a weak D call TRBD1 (6 bases). Germline values: CDR1 ENHRY, CDR2 SYGVKD. The CDR3 loop spans 13 amino acids. V was trimmed by 8 bases and J by 4 bases, leaving 14 bases between them. The CDR3 is CAIGETGLTEAFF. CDR3 nucleotide sequence: TGTGCCATCGGAGAGACAGGTCTCACTGAAGCTTTCTTT.

The CDR3 nucleotides are TGTGCCAGCAGGGGGGACACCGGAGCTAACTATGGCTACACCTTC. This codes for CASRGDTGANYGYTF. V usage is TRBV2 and J usage is TRBJ1-2, with a weak D call TRBD1 (6 bases). CDR3 length: 15 residues. CDR1 SNHLY and CDR2 FYNNEI come from the germline V gene. V was shortened by 6 bases and J by 0 bases, with 14 bases between the two germline ends.

The chain joins TRBV29-1 to TRBJ1-2; maybe TRBD1 (5 bases). CDR1 SQVTM and CDR2 ANQGSEA come from the germline V gene. CDR3 length equals 12 residues. Trimming shortened V by 4 bases and J by 8 bases, and 14 bases separated the two germline ends. The CDR3 sequence: CSVVTGPTGYTF. The CDR3 DNA reads TGCAGCGTTGTAACAGGACCGACGGGCTACACCTTC. The variable domain in full, with the rest retrieved from reference TRBV29-1 and TRBJ1-2, is SAVISQKPSRDICQRGTSLTIQCQVDSQVTMMFWYRQQPGQSLTLIATANQGSEATYESGFVIDKFPISRPNLTFSTLTVSNMSPEDSSIYLCSVVTGPTGYTFGSGTRLTVV.

CDR3 sequence reads: CASSVAYPSEQFF. The CDR3 DNA sequence: TGTGCCAGCAGCGTAGCCTACCCTAGTGAGCAGTTCTTC. The rearrangement links TRBV9 to TRBJ2-1; D not certain. The V end lost 0 bases, the J end lost 9 bases, and 10 bases lay between the germline ends. The CDR3 contains 13 residues. Germline V gives CDR1 SGDLS, CDR2 YYNGEE. The variable domain in full, with the rest retrieved from reference TRBV9 and TRBJ2-1, is DSGVTQTPKHLITATGQRVTLRCSPRSGDLSVYWYQQSLDQGLQFLIQYYNGEERAKGNILERFSAQQFPDLHSELNLSSLELGDSALYFCASSVAYPSEQFFGPGTRLTVL.

This chain uses TRBV4-1 with TRBJ1-3, with a weak D call TRBD1 (6 bases). Germline lookup yields CDR1 MGHRA and CDR2 YSYEKL. This CDR3 has 15 amino acids. Trimming shortened V by 4 bases and J by 0 bases, and 10 bases separated the two germline ends. The CDR3 DNA is TGCGCCAGCAGCCCAACAGGGATCTCTGGAAACACCATATATTTT. Its protein product is CASSPTGISGNTIYF.

The rearrangement uses TRBV4-1 and TRBJ1-5; 8 nucleotides match TRBD1. V was pared by 6 bases and J by 6 bases, with 7 bases of the junction left unmatched. In germline, CDR1 is MGHRA, CDR2 YSYEKL. The CDR3 totals 14 residues. This CDR3 reads CASSRGQGGQPQHF. CDR3 in DNA: TGCGCCAGCAGTCGCGGACAGGGCGGTCAGCCCCAGCATTTT.

The V gene is TRBV9, the J gene TRBJ2-2; 8 bases agree with TRBD1. The V gene end was trimmed by 5 bases and the J gene end by 2 bases; junction bases not matched to a gene: 5. CDR1 and CDR2 from the germline V gene are SGDLS and YYNGEE. This CDR3 spans 15 amino acids. CDR3: CASRAGTGNTGELFF. Here the CDR3 DNA reads TGTGCCAGCAGAGCCGGGACAGGCAACACCGGGGAGCTGTTTTTT.

This clone was recorded a few times. Just one base apart from a much larger clone, this may be a read error. The genes are TRBV5-4 and TRBJ2-2; a weak D match, TRBD2 (7 bases). CDR1 and CDR2 (germline): SGHNT, YYREEE (reference sequence). The length of the CDR3 is 15 residues. CDR3 residues: CARSVEGGRTGELFF. The CDR3 DNA reads as TGTGCCCGCAGCGTCGAGGGGGGGAGGACCGGGGAGCTGTTTTTT.

This clone was recorded once. This chain links TRBV25-1 with TRBJ1-1; the D is unclear. Germline CDR1 MGHDK, CDR2 SYGVNS. Trimming removed 2 bases from V and 4 bases from J, with 8 bases in between. This CDR3 comprises 13 residues. The CDR3 DNA follows: TGTGCCAGCAGTGAAAGACGGGGCACTGAAGCTTTCTTT. Amino acid sequence: CASSERRGTEAFF. Filled out from reference TRBV25-1 and TRBJ1-1, the complete variable domain reads EADIYQTPRYLVIGTGKKITLECSQTMGHDKMYWYQQDPGMELHLIHYSYGVNSTEKGDLSSESTVSRIRTEHFPLTLESARPSHTSQYLCASSERRGTEAFFGQGTRLTVV.

The chain combines TRBV24-1 with TRBJ2-2; the D gene is possibly TRBD1 (5 bases). Germline assignment: CDR1 KGHDR and CDR2 SFDVKD. V gave up 5 bases and J gave up 2 bases, with 8 bases separating them. This CDR3 has 14 amino acids. CDR3 bases: TGTGCCACCAGTGTAGGGGCCAACACCGGGGAGCTGTTTTTT. This encodes CATSVGANTGELFF.

This clone was seen repeatedly, ten times or more. V usage is TRBV7-2 and J usage is TRBJ1-2; 7 bases fit TRBD1. CDR3 length: 14 amino acids. Germline loops: CDR1 SGHTA, CDR2 FQGNSA. Trimming took 4 bases from V and 6 from J; bases not matched to a gene: 8. The CDR3 DNA follows: TGTGCCAGCAGCTCCAGGTGGGGACAGAATGGCTACACCTTC. It yields the protein CASSSRWGQNGYTF. Combining the CDR3 with reference TRBV7-2 and TRBJ1-2 gives the whole variable domain GAGVSQSPSNKVTEKGKDVELRCDPISGHTALYWYRQSLGQGLEFLIYFQGNSAPDKSGLPSDRFSAERTGGSVSTLTIQRTQQEDSAVYLCASSSRWGQNGYTFGSGTRLTVV.

This chain joins TRBV7-9 and TRBJ1-5; no definite D call. Trimming stripped 3 bases from V and 7 bases from J, with 16 bases between. This CDR3 is built from 15 residues. Germline assignment: CDR1 SEHNR and CDR2 FQNEAQ (reference sequence). CDR3 in amino acids: CASSLYQVRGQPQHF. CDR3 DNA: TGTGCCAGCAGCTTGTATCAGGTAAGAGGGCAGCCCCAGCATTTT. Full variable domain (remainder filled in from reference TRBV7-9 and TRBJ1-5): DTGVSQNPRHKITKRGQNVTFRCDPISEHNRLYWYRQTLGQGPEFLTYFQNEAQLEKSRLLSDRFSAERPKGSFSTLEIQRTEQGDSAMYLCASSLYQVRGQPQHFGDGTRLSIL.

The chain recombines TRBV6-1 with TRBJ2-7, with unresolved D. V was trimmed by 3 bases and J by 3 bases, leaving 6 bases between them. Looked up from germline, CDR1 is MNHNS and CDR2 is SASEGT. The CDR3 length is 12 residues. CDR3 region: CASSDPFYEQYF. Here the CDR3 DNA reads TGTGCCAGCAGTGACCCATTCTACGAGCAGTACTTC.

The CDR3 here is CASRRARSQYF. CDR3 DNA sequence: TGTGCCAGCAGGAGAGCGAGGTCCCAGTACTTC. The V gene is TRBV6-5, the J gene TRBJ2-7; D is ambiguous. V was pared by 6 bases and J by 10 bases, with 13 bases between. The CDR3 length is 11 residues. Germline lookup yields CDR1 MNHEY and CDR2 SVGAGI.

The V and J genes are TRBV6-5 and TRBJ1-1, with 8 bases aligning to TRBD1. The germline V gene has CDR1 MNHEY and CDR2 SVGAGI. V was pared by 6 bases and J by 12 bases, with 6 bases of the junction left unmatched. The CDR3 sequence is 11 residues long. The CDR3 DNA reads TGTGCCAGCAGACCGGGACAGGCGACTTTCTTT. It translates to CASRPGQATFF.

This chain joins TRBV7-2 and TRBJ1-2; TRBD1 might be the D (6 bases). CDR1 is SGHTA, CDR2 FQGNSA, per germline. CDR3 size: 15 residues. Trimming shortened V by 7 bases and J by 1 base, and 16 bases separated the two germline ends. CDR3 amino acids: CASTGGQTINYGYTF. The CDR3, as DNA: TGTGCCAGCACCGGCGGACAGACTATTAACTATGGCTACACCTTC.

The CDR3, as DNA: TGTGCCAGCAGCTTGGCTGTGGACAGGGCGACTAACTATGGCTACACCTTC. This sequence encodes CASSLAVDRATNYGYTF. V is TRBV5-4 and J is TRBJ1-2, with 8 nucleotides matching TRBD1. The CDR3 contains 17 residues. Trimming removed 0 bases from V and 0 bases from J; junction bases left unmatched: 7. In germline, CDR1 is SGHNT, CDR2 YYREEE (reference sequence).

J is TRBJ2-3 and V is TRBV6-5, with a possible D match to TRBD1 (6 bases). V lost 6 bases and J 11 bases, leaving 15 bases between the germline ends. CDR1 and CDR2 from the germline V gene are MNHEY and SVGAGI. The CDR3 runs to 12 residues. The CDR3 DNA sequence: TGTGCCAGCAGACAACAGGGAAGTGGGCAGTATTTT. Amino acids: CASRQQGSGQYF.